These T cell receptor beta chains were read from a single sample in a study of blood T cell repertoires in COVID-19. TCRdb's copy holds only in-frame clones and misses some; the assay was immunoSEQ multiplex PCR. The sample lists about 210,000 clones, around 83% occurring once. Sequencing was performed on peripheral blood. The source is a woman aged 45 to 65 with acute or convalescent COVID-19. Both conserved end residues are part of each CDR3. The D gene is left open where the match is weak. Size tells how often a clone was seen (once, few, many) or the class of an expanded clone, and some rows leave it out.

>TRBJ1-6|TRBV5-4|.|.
CASSGDLSSYNSPLHF
TGTGCCAGCAGCGGGGACTTGAGCTCCTATAATTCACCCCTCCACTTT
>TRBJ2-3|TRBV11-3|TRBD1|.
CASSLQGAPDTQYF
TGTGCCAGCAGCCTTCAGGGGGCCCCAGATACGCAGTATTTT
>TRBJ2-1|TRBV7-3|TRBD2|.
CASSLRGLAGDNEQFF
TGTGCCAGCAGCTTAAGGGGACTAGCGGGTGACAATGAGCAGTTCTTC
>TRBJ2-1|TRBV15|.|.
CATSREESSYNEQFF
TGTGCCACCAGCAGAGAAGAGAGCTCCTACAATGAGCAGTTCTTC
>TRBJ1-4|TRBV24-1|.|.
CATSDPAGEAEKLFF
TGTGCCACCAGTGATCCCGCGGGGGAGGCTGAAAAACTGTTTTTT
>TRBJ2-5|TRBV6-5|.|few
CASSYSTTQETQYF
TGTGCCAGCAGTTACTCCACTACCCAAGAGACCCAGTACTTC
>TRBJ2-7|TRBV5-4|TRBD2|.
CASSRGAGEGEQYF
TGTGCCAGCAGCCGAGGAGCGGGAGAGGGAGAGCAGTACTTC
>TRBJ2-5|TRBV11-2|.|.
CASSLVLETQYF
TGTGCCAGCAGCTTAGTCTTAGAGACCCAGTACTTC
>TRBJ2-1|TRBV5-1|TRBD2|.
CASSPGLAGGVYNEQFF
TGCGCCAGCAGCCCGGGACTAGCGGGAGGGGTCTACAATGAGCAGTTCTTC
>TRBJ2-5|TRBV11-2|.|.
CASSFEVGQPLEETQYF
TGTGCCAGCAGCTTCGAGGTCGGCCAACCCTTGGAGGAGACCCAGTACTTC
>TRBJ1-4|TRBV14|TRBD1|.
CASSQDRIRAVEKLFF
TGTGCCAGCAGCCAGGACAGGATCCGGGCGGTCGAAAAACTGTTTTTT
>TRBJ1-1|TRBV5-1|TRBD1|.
CASSYRQGGTEAFF
TGCGCCAGCAGTTATAGACAGGGCGGCACTGAAGCTTTCTTT
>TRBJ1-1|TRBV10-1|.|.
CASSDRRGGNTEAFF
TGCGCCAGCAGTGATCGGAGGGGAGGGAACACTGAAGCTTTCTTT
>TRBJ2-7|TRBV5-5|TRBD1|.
CASKGQGANEQYF
TGTGCCAGCAAGGGACAGGGGGCGAACGAGCAGTACTTC
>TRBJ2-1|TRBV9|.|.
CASSVVGNSAPYNEQFF
TGTGCCAGCAGCGTAGTCGGTAATAGTGCCCCTTACAATGAGCAGTTCTTC
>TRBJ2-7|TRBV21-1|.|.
CASSPSRLAGRSYEQYF
TGTGCCAGCAGCCCCTCTAGACTAGCGGGAAGGTCCTACGAGCAGTACTTC
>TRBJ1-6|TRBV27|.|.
CASSPSAGNSPLHF
TGTGCCAGCAGCCCCTCGGCAGGGAATTCACCCCTCCACTTT
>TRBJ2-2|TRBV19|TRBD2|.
CASSSALKAGGQLTGELFF
TGTGCCAGTAGCAGTGCCTTGAAAGCGGGAGGGCAACTCACCGGGGAGCTGTTTTTT
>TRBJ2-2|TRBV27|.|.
CASSHHTTGELFF
TGTGCCAGCAGTCACCACACCACCGGGGAGCTGTTTTTT
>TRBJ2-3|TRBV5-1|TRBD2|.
CASSLGGRAVDTQYF
TGCGCCAGCAGCTTGGGAGGGAGGGCCGTAGATACGCAGTATTTT
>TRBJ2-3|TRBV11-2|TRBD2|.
CASSLALAGGTDTQYF
TGTGCCAGCAGCTTGGCGCTAGCGGGAGGAACAGATACGCAGTATTTT
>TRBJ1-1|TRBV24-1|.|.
CATSTKRYTEAFF
TGTGCCACCAGTACTAAAAGGTACACTGAAGCTTTCTTT
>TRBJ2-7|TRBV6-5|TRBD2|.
CASSPGGGRGDEQYF
TGTGCCAGCAGCCCCGGGGGCGGGAGGGGGGACGAGCAGTACTTC
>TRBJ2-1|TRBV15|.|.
CATSRGRATSSYNEQFF
TGTGCCACCAGCAGAGGCAGAGCGACTAGCTCCTACAATGAGCAGTTCTTC
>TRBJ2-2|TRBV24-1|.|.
CATSDPIANPNTGELFF
TGTGCCACCAGTGACCCCATAGCGAATCCGAACACCGGGGAGCTGTTTTTT
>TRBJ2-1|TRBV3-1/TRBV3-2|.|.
CASSQDPGYNEQFF
TGTGCCAGCAGCCAAGATCCAGGGTACAATGAGCAGTTCTTC
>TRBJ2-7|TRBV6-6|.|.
CASSYSELAYEQYF
TGTGCCAGCAGTTACTCTGAATTAGCCTACGAGCAGTACTTC
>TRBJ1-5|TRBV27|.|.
CASSFKLQGNSNQPQHF
TGTGCCAGCAGTTTCAAACTACAGGGTAATAGCAATCAGCCCCAGCATTTT
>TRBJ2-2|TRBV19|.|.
CASSIVGSNTGELFF
TGTGCCAGTAGTATAGTTGGCTCGAACACCGGGGAGCTGTTTTTT
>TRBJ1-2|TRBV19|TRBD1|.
CASSPGTGSLANYGYTF
TGTGCCAGTAGTCCCGGGACAGGGTCTCTCGCTAACTATGGCTACACCTTC